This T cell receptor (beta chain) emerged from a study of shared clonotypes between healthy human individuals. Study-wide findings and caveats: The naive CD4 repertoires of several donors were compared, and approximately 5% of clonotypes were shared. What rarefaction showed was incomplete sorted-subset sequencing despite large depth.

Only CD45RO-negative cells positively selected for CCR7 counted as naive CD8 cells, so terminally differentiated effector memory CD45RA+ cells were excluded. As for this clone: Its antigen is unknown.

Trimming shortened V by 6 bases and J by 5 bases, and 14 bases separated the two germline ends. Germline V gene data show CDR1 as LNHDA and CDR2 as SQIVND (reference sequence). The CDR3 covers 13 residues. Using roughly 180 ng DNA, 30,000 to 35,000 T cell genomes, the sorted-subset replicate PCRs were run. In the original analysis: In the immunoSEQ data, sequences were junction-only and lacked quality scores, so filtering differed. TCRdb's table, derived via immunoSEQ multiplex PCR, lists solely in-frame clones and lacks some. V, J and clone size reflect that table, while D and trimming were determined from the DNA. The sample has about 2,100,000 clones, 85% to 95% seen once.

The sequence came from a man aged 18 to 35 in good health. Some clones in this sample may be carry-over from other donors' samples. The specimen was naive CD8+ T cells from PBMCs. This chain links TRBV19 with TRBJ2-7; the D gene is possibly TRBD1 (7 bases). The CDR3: CASSRQGGDEQYF. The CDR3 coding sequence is TGTGCCAGTAGCCGACAGGGAGGAGACGAGCAGTACTTC.